The source of this T cell receptor (beta chain) is a study of blood T cells in healthy people across ages. This clonotype was counted only a few times. Its target is unknown. Looked up from germline, CDR1 is MGHRA and CDR2 is YSYEKL. V was cut by 4 bases and J by 5 bases, with 18 bases left in between. This CDR3 has 16 residues. All donors came from Russia, were Caucasian and healthy, and spanned ages about 6 to 100. The authors ran a second PCR of about 6 to 11 cycles using a sample-barcoded 5' primer and a J-beta primer mix. TCRdb passed the 5' RACE reads through MiXCR, listing each CDR3 protein once. The sample shows over a million distinct CDR3 sequences, almost 25% of them seen only once. Study findings and constraints: More naive CD4+ cells and higher diversity were found in long-lived than in aged donors.

The data were also submitted as part of a second study, on T cells of mothers and their children.

The TCR comes from a girl under 10 years old in good health. V usage is TRBV4-1 and J usage is TRBJ1-5; TRBD1 might be the D (5 bases). The sample taken for sequencing was blood. The CDR3 DNA follows: TGCGCCAGCAGCCTCACTTGGGGCTCCTTTGATCAGCCCCAGCATTTT. Translating it yields CASSLTWGSFDQPQHF.